This record concerns one T cell receptor beta chain sequence. Its cognate antigen is unknown. Missing from this donor's record is the CMV serostatus. Use of 60 Vbeta and 13 Jbeta primers characterized the PCR. This table comes from immunoSEQ multiplex PCR, and its TCRdb copy is limited to in-frame clones, with some not included. The sample comprises 180,000 or so clones, 72% of which are singletons, and over 2% rests with the top ten. The entry originates in a study of cytomegalovirus exposure and HLA in healthy donors. Study conclusions and caveats: V- and J-gene trimming of TCR beta was linked (in a later analysis) to a missense DCLRE1C variant. Fewer than 20,000 TCR beta sequences were associated with HLA alleles at 0.05 false discovery rate in a later analysis.

Sample: PBMCs. The sequence derives from a human donor in good health.

CDR3 bases: TGTGCCAGTACAGACAGGGCTCCAGAGACCCAGTACTTC. As protein: CASTDRAPETQYF. The gene calls are TRBV28 and TRBJ2-5, with 7 bases fitting TRBD1. CDR1 MDHEN and CDR2 SYDVKM come from the germline V gene. The CDR3 spans 13 residues. With 9 bases clipped from V and 4 bases from J, the junction kept 8 bases outside the gene matches.